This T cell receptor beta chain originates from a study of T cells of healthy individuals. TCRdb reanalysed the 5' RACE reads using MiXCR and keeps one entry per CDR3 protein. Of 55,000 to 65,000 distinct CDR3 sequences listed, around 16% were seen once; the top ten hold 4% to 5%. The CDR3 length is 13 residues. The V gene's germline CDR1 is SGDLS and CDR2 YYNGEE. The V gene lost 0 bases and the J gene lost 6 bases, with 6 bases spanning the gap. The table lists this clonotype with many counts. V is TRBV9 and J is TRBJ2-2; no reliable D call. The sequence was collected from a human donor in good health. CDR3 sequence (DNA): TGTGCCAGCAGCGTAGCCCAGGCCGGGGAGCTGTTTTTT. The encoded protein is CASSVAQAGELFF.